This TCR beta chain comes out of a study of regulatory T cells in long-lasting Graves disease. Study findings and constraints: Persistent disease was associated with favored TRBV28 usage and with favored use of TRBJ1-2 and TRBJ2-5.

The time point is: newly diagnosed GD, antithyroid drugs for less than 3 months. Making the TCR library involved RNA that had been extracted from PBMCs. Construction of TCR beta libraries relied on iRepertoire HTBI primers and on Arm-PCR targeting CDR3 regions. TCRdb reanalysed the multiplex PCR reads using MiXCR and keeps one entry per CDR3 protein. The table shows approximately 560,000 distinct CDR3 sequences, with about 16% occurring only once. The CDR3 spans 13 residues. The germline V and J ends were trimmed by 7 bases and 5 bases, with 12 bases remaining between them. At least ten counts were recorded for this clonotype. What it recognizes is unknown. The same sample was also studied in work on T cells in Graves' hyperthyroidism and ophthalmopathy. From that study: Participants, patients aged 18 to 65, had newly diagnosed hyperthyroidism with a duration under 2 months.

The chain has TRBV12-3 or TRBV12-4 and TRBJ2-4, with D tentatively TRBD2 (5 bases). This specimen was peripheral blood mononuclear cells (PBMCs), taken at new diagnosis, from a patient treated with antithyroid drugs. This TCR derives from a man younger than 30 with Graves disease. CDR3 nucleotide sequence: TGTGCCAGCACCCGAGACGGGGAAAACATTCAGTACTTC. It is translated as CASTRDGENIQYF.